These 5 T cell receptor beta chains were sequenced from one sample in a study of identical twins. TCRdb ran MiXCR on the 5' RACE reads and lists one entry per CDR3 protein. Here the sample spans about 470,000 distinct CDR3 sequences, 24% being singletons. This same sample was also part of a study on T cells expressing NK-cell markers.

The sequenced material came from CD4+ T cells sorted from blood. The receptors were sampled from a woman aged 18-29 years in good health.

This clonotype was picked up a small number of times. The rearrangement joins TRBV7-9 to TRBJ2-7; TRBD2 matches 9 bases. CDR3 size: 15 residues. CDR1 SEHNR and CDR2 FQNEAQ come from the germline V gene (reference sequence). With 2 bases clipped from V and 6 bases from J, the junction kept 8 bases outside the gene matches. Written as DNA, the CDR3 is TGTGCCAGCAGCTTATCGACTAGCGGAGGCTCCGAGCAGTACTTC. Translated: CASSLSTSGGSEQYF. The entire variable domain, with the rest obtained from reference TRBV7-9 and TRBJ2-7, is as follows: DTGVSQNPRHKITKRGQNVTFRCDPISEHNRLYWYRQTLGQGPEFLTYFQNEAQLEKSRLLSDRFSAERPKGSFSTLEIQRTEQGDSAMYLCASSLSTSGGSEQYFGPGTRLTVT.

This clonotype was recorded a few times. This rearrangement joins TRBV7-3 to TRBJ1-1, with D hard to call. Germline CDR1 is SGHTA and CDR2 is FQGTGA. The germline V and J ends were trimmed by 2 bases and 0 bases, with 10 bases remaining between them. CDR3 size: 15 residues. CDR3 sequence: CASSLHPTMNTEAFF. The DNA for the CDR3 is TGTGCCAGCAGCTTACACCCGACTATGAACACTGAAGCTTTCTTT. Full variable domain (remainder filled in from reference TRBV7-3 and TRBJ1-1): GAGVSQTPSNKVTEKGKYVELRCDPISGHTALYWYRQSLGQGPEFLIYFQGTGAADDSGLPNDRFFAVRPEGSVSTLKIQRTERGDSAVYLCASSLHPTMNTEAFFGQGTRLTVV.

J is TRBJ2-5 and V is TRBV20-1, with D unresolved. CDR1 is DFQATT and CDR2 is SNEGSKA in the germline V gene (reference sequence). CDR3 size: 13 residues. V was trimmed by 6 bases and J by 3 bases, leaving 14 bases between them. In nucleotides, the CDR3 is TGCAGTGCCCCACCAGGCAACAAAGAGACCCAGTACTTC. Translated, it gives CSAPPGNKETQYF.

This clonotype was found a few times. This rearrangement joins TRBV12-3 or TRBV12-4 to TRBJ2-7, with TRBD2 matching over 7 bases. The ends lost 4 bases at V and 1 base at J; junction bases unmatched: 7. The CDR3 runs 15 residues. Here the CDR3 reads CASSSGGGMSYEQYF. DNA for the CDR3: TGTGCCAGCAGTTCTGGGGGGGGGATGTCCTACGAGCAGTACTTC.

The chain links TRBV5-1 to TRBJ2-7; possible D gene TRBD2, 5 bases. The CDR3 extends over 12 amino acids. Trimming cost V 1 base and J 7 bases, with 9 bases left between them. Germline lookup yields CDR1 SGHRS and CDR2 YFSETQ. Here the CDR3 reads CASSLIGEEQYF. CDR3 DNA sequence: TGCGCCAGCAGCTTGATCGGGGAAGAGCAGTACTTC.